The source of this TCR beta chain is a study of human CD4 T cells and Enterobacteriaceae. The study, taken as a whole, reports: Ex vivo reactivity came only from nucleotide matches to CFSE-low cultures.

On this clone itself: Its cognate antigen is unknown.

Memory CD4+ T cells were sorted as all CD4+ cells except CD45RA+CCR7+CD95- naive cells, over 95% pure. Total CD4+ T cells and monocytes came from CD4/CD14 microbead positive selection. CD8+, CD14+, CD16+, CD56+, CD19+ and CD25-bright cells were excluded before sorting. Ex vivo total memory CD4+ cells were sequenced at deep level. TCRdb's table, derived via immunoSEQ multiplex PCR, lists solely in-frame clones and lacks some. This table holds some 30,000 clones, around four fifths found once. In germline, CDR1 is SGHVS, CDR2 FNYEAQ. V dropped 5 bases and J dropped 0 bases, with 10 bases sitting between them. The CDR3 runs to 14 residues.

The chain has TRBV7-6 and TRBJ1-1; D is ambiguous. The sequenced sample was memory CD4+ T cells from blood. The TCR comes from a human donor in good health. CDR3 in amino acids: CASSGREMNTEAFF. CDR3 bases: TGTGCCAGCAGCGGTCGGGAGATGAACACTGAAGCTTTCTTT.